Listed below are T cell receptor beta chains from one sample, sequenced in a study of shared clonotypes between healthy human individuals. The table came from immunoSEQ multiplex PCR; TCRdb's copy has only in-frame clones and leaves some out. The table shows approximately 2.3 million clones, with over 90% occurring only once. The sequenced material came from naive CD4+ T cells from PBMCs. These receptors all come from a man younger than 35 in good health. Some clones in this sample may be carry-over from other donors' samples. Both conserved end residues are part of each CDR3. The D gene is left open where the match is weak. Expanded clones are given a class, and other clones once, few, many or no size at all.

V gene,CDR3 length,J gene,D gene,clone size,CDR3 protein,CDR3 DNA
TRBV28,15,TRBJ2-2,NA,NA,CASSFGARRSGELFF,TGTGCCAGCAGTTTCGGGGCTAGGAGGTCCGGGGAGCTGTTTTTT
TRBV4-1,15,TRBJ2-7,TRBD1,NA,CASSQGQGARDEQYF,TGCGCCAGCAGCCAGGGACAGGGGGCTCGCGACGAGCAGTACTTC
TRBV28,13,TRBJ2-5,TRBD2,NA,CASRGGIKETQYF,TGTGCCAGCAGGGGGGGGATCAAAGAGACCCAGTACTTC
TRBV30,10,TRBJ2-3,TRBD2,NA,CARGGDTQYF,TGTGCCCGGGGGGGAGATACGCAGTATTTT
TRBV18,16,TRBJ2-7,TRBD2,NA,CASSPSLAGGSVEQYF,TGTGCCAGCTCACCTAGTCTAGCGGGAGGATCGGTCGAGCAGTACTTC
TRBV7-2,13,TRBJ2-7,NA,once,CASSHGRGREQYF,TGTGCCAGCAGCCACGGGAGAGGGCGGGAGCAGTACTTC
TRBV11-3,14,TRBJ2-2,NA,NA,CASSQGRVTGELFF,TGTGCCAGCAGCCAGGGGCGGGTAACCGGGGAGCTGTTTTTT
TRBV28,14,TRBJ1-4,NA,NA,CASSLTGIGEKLFF,TGTGCCAGCAGCTTAACAGGGATTGGTGAAAAACTGTTTTTT
TRBV5-5,14,TRBJ2-7,TRBD2,NA,CASSLLAGNYEQYF,TGTGCCAGCAGCTTGTTAGCGGGAAACTACGAGCAGTACTTC
TRBV28,17,TRBJ1-3,NA,NA,CASSSPAGGFSGNTIYF,TGTGCCAGCAGTTCCCCCGCGGGGGGGTTCTCTGGAAACACCATATATTTT
TRBV4-3,16,TRBJ2-5,NA,NA,CASSQGLSSKAETQYF,TGCGCCAGCAGCCAAGGCCTCTCTAGTAAGGCAGAGACCCAGTACTTC
TRBV9,14,TRBJ2-7,NA,NA,CASSQLHSSYEQYF,TGTGCCAGCAGCCAACTCCACTCCTCATACGAGCAGTACTTC
TRBV9,18,TRBJ2-6,NA,NA,CASSLLGAGGSGANVLTF,TGTGCCAGCAGCCTCCTAGGGGCGGGTGGCTCTGGGGCCAACGTCCTGACTTTC
TRBV9,15,TRBJ2-5,NA,NA,CASRPTGIHQETQYF,TGTGCCAGCAGACCTACCGGGATCCACCAAGAGACCCAGTACTTC
TRBV15,13,TRBJ1-2,NA,NA,CATSAGEGYGYTF,TGTGCCACCAGCGCAGGGGAGGGCTATGGCTACACCTTC
TRBV25-1,16,TRBJ2-1,TRBD1,NA,CASSPLPGQGDNEQFF,TGTGCCAGCAGTCCCCTACCGGGACAGGGGGACAATGAGCAGTTCTTC
TRBV27,15,TRBJ2-5,TRBD2,NA,CASSFRGLAGGAQYF,TGTGCCAGCAGTTTCCGGGGACTAGCGGGAGGGGCCCAGTACTTC
TRBV7-2,15,TRBJ2-1,NA,NA,CASSLADPSYNEQFF,TGTGCCAGCAGCTTAGCGGATCCCTCCTACAATGAGCAGTTCTTC
TRBV5-1,12,TRBJ2-5,NA,NA,CASSFFGETQYF,TGCGCCAGCAGCTTTTTTGGGGAGACCCAGTACTTC
TRBV5-1,16,TRBJ2-6,NA,NA,CASTNEWTEGANVLTF,TGCGCCAGCACTAACGAATGGACAGAGGGGGCCAACGTCCTGACTTTC
TRBV13,15,TRBJ1-2,TRBD1,once,CASLRSGTDPYGYTF,TGTGCCAGCCTCAGATCCGGGACAGACCCGTATGGCTACACCTTC
TRBV30,14,TRBJ2-7,TRBD1,NA,CAWISRDRAYEQYF,TGTGCCTGGATATCCCGGGACAGGGCCTACGAGCAGTACTTC
TRBV2,14,TRBJ2-3,TRBD2,once,CASKLGEGSDTQYF,TGTGCCAGCAAACTGGGGGAGGGCTCAGATACGCAGTATTTT
TRBV5-1,13,TRBJ1-2,NA,NA,CASSLIPDHGYTF,TGCGCCAGCAGCTTGATCCCAGATCATGGCTACACCTTC
TRBV28,16,TRBJ2-1,NA,NA,CATTIRGRSPYNEQFF,TGTGCCACTACAATCCGAGGAAGGAGCCCTTACAATGAGCAGTTCTTC
TRBV6-5,14,TRBJ2-7,NA,NA,CASSLLRTGHEQYF,TGTGCCAGCAGCCTACTACGAACAGGGCACGAGCAGTACTTC
TRBV5-1,14,TRBJ1-4,NA,NA,CASSEQGVDEKLFF,TGCGCCAGCAGCGAACAGGGTGTAGATGAAAAACTGTTTTTT
TRBV5-4,18,TRBJ2-5,NA,once,CASSPGQNAALIRETQYF,TGTGCCAGCAGCCCAGGACAGAACGCGGCACTGATTCGAGAGACCCAGTACTTC
TRBV23-1,14,TRBJ1-2,TRBD1,NA,CASSPRGLRGGYTF,TGCGCCAGCAGTCCCAGGGGGCTAAGGGGTGGCTACACCTTC
TRBV19,14,TRBJ2-7,NA,NA,CATAFEGDSYEQYF,TGTGCCACCGCGTTTGAGGGGGACTCCTACGAGCAGTACTTC
TRBV21-1,13,TRBJ2-1,NA,NA,CASSKGGLYEQFF,TGTGCCAGCAGCAAAGGTGGTCTGTATGAGCAGTTCTTC
TRBV18,16,TRBJ1-5,NA,NA,CASSPYAHGSNQPQHF,TGTGCCAGCTCACCATACGCACACGGTAGCAATCAGCCCCAGCATTTT
TRBV9,15,TRBJ2-2,NA,NA,CASSVGQGGSGELFF,TGTGCCAGCAGCGTAGGACAGGGAGGGTCCGGGGAGCTGTTTTTT
TRBV7-2,16,TRBJ2-7,NA,NA,CASSFKQAQLSYEQYF,TGTGCCAGCAGCTTCAAACAGGCTCAACTCTCCTACGAGCAGTACTTC
TRBV7-3,15,TRBJ2-7,NA,NA,CASSLGPGQSYEQYF,TGTGCCAGCAGTTTGGGCCCGGGACAATCCTACGAGCAGTACTTC
TRBV11-2,13,TRBJ2-3,NA,once,CASSQGQSDTQYF,TGTGCCAGCAGCCAGGGGCAGTCAGATACGCAGTATTTT
TRBV7-2,13,TRBJ2-5,NA,once,CASSLSGPGTQYF,TGTGCCAGCAGCTTAAGCGGTCCGGGGACCCAGTACTTC
TRBV19,16,TRBJ1-5,NA,NA,CASSTRWSGSNQPQHF,TGTGCCAGTAGTACCCGGTGGTCAGGCTCCAATCAGCCCCAGCATTTT
TRBV5-1,18,TRBJ2-7,TRBD1,NA,CASSSEDRVVDVGNEQYF,TGCGCCAGCAGCTCGGAGGACAGGGTGGTGGATGTAGGGAACGAGCAGTACTTC
TRBV2,13,TRBJ1-5,NA,few,CASSEQGDQPQHF,TGTGCCAGCTCTGAACAGGGAGATCAGCCCCAGCATTTT
TRBV7-9,13,TRBJ1-1,NA,NA,CASSLEAGTEAFF,TGTGCCAGCAGCTTGGAGGCCGGGACTGAAGCTTTCTTT
TRBV7-3,12,TRBJ2-2,NA,once,CASGTTTGELFF,TGTGCCAGTGGGACAACCACCGGGGAGCTGTTTTTT
TRBV7-3,16,TRBJ2-3,NA,NA,CASSLTGGVGTDTQYF,TGTGCCAGCAGCTTAACCGGCGGCGTGGGCACAGATACGCAGTATTTT
TRBV14,16,TRBJ2-7,NA,NA,CASSPLGGAGSYEQYF,TGTGCCAGCAGCCCACTTGGAGGAGCAGGCTCCTACGAGCAGTACTTC
TRBV13,16,TRBJ2-2,NA,NA,CASSPFFSANTGELFF,TGTGCCAGCAGCCCCTTCTTCTCCGCGAACACCGGGGAGCTGTTTTTT
TRBV7-9,13,TRBJ2-7,NA,NA,CASSLGGMSEQYF,TGTGCCAGCAGCTTAGGTGGGATGAGCGAGCAGTACTTC
TRBV19,14,TRBJ1-2,TRBD1,NA,CASRGTVANYGYTF,TGTGCCAGTAGAGGGACAGTGGCAAACTATGGCTACACCTTC
TRBV29-1,14,TRBJ2-7,TRBD2,NA,CSVIREGGLYEQYF,TGCAGCGTTATCCGGGAGGGCGGACTGTACGAGCAGTACTTC
TRBV7-2,14,TRBJ1-2,TRBD1,NA,CASSFPGQGYGYTF,TGTGCCAGCAGCTTTCCGGGACAGGGGTATGGCTACACCTTC
TRBV27,18,TRBJ2-3,NA,NA,CASSLWGFLLAGPDTQYF,TGTGCCAGCAGTTTGTGGGGCTTTTTGCTCGCTGGCCCAGATACGCAGTATTTT
TRBV6-5,13,TRBJ1-2,NA,NA,CASTREEGYGYTF,TGTGCCAGCACCCGAGAGGAGGGCTATGGCTACACCTTC
TRBV5-1,16,TRBJ2-1,TRBD2,NA,CASSLGSRGGDNEQFF,TGCGCCAGCAGCTTGGGTTCACGCGGGGGAGACAATGAGCAGTTCTTC